These 24 T cell receptor beta chains were sequenced from one sample in a study of OX40 agonist ivuxolimab in advanced cancers. The method was immunoSEQ multiplex PCR; TCRdb's version includes in-frame clones alone and lacks a portion of them. There are roughly 55,000 clones in the sample; 80% occur only once, and roughly 4% lies in the top ten. Sequencing was performed on CD4+ or CD8+ T cells sorted from blood, taken in a trial of the OX40 agonist ivuxolimab. The receptor set was obtained from an adult with an advanced solid tumor such as melanoma, head and neck, liver or kidney cancer.

The genes are TRBV2 and TRBJ2-3; no clear D. CDR1 SNHLY and CDR2 FYNNEI come from the germline V gene. The length of the CDR3 is 11 residues. Trimming removed 6 bases from V and 10 bases from J, with 11 bases in between. The CDR3 sequence is CASSPGSAQYF. As DNA, the CDR3 is TGTGCCAGCAGCCCCGGGTCAGCGCAGTATTTT.

This clone came up a few times. V gene TRBV27 combines with J gene TRBJ1-1; D unclear. Trimming shortened V by 5 bases and J by 7 bases, and 14 bases separated the two germline ends. CDR1 and CDR2 (germline): MNHEY, SMNVEV (reference sequence). The CDR3 runs to 13 residues. CDR3 protein: CASSMYGALEAFF. CDR3 bases: TGTGCCAGCAGTATGTACGGTGCCCTTGAAGCTTTCTTT.

The DNA of the CDR3 is TGTGCCAGCAGCTTAGGTGGGGGGCGACAAAGCGCTGAAGCTTTCTTT. Protein: CASSLGGGRQSAEAFF. This chain links TRBV7-9 with TRBJ1-1, with D perhaps matching TRBD1 (6 bases). Trimming left V 1 base short and J 6 bases short, with 18 bases between. CDR1 and CDR2 (germline): SEHNR, FQNEAQ (reference sequence). The CDR3 is 16 residues long.

The rearrangement uses TRBV29-1 and TRBJ1-2, with D possibly being TRBD1 (6 bases). This CDR3 has 13 amino acids. Germline V gene data show CDR1 as SQVTM and CDR2 as ANQGSEA. With 6 bases removed from V and 4 bases from J, the gap between germline ends came to 15 bases. This chain's CDR3 is CSVGGGQTYGYTF. The CDR3 nucleotides read TGCAGCGTGGGTGGGGGCCAGACCTATGGCTACACCTTC.

V and J are TRBV5-1 and TRBJ2-3; 14 bases fit TRBD2. The CDR3 contains 16 residues. Trimming took 2 bases from V and 5 from J; bases not matched to a gene: 4. Germline V gene sequence: CDR1 SGHRS, CDR2 YFSETQ. CDR3 DNA: TGCGCCAGCAGCTTAGGGACTAGCGGGAGACTAGATACGCAGTATTTT. This gives the protein CASSLGTSGRLDTQYF.

The chain links TRBV9 to TRBJ2-1, with 11 bases matching TRBD1. The V gene end was trimmed by 4 bases and the J gene end by 9 bases; junction bases not matched to a gene: 9. Germline CDR1 and CDR2: SGDLS and YYNGEE. The CDR3 is made up of 15 amino acids. The DNA for the CDR3 is TGTGCCAGCAGCAAAGGACAGGGGGCGCGGTTTGAGCAGTTCTTC. Translation gives CASSKGQGARFEQFF. Drawing the rest from reference TRBV9 and TRBJ2-1, the complete variable domain is DSGVTQTPKHLITATGQRVTLRCSPRSGDLSVYWYQQSLDQGLQFLIQYYNGEERAKGNILERFSAQQFPDLHSELNLSSLELGDSALYFCASSKGQGARFEQFFGPGTRLTVL.

This clone was counted a single time. The chain couples TRBV7-2 to TRBJ1-4; unclear D gene. Germline CDR1 and CDR2: SGHTA and FQGNSA. V lost 1 base, J lost 0 bases, and 6 bases lay in between. The CDR3 consists of 15 residues. For the CDR3, the DNA is TGTGCCAGCAGCTTAGTGGGAACAACTAATGAAAAACTGTTTTTT. Translating it yields CASSLVGTTNEKLFF. Full variable domain (outside the CDR3, taken from reference TRBV7-2 and TRBJ1-4): GAGVSQSPSNKVTEKGKDVELRCDPISGHTALYWYRQSLGQGLEFLIYFQGNSAPDKSGLPSDRFSAERTGGSVSTLTIQRTQQEDSAVYLCASSLVGTTNEKLFFGSGTQLSVL.

Points on this clone: At one of its ends the junction is not consistent with the germline gene, which may arise from a read error. This rearrangement joins TRBV28 to TRBJ1-3; the match to TRBD1 covers 7 bases. CDR1 and CDR2 (germline): MDHEN, SYDVKM. The CDR3 runs 16 residues. The CDR3 DNA follows: TGTGCCAGCAGTCTATGGGACAGCCTCGCTGGAAACACCATATATTTT. Translation: CASSLWDSLAGNTIYF.

V usage is TRBV19 and J usage is TRBJ2-3; 10 nucleotides agree with TRBD1. The CDR3 is 19 amino acids. In germline, CDR1 is LNHDA, CDR2 SQIVND (reference sequence). Trimming cost V 3 bases and J 4 bases; bases outside gene matches: 16. CDR3 nucleotide sequence: TGTGCCAGTAGTATGCTTGCCATCCGGGGGACAGGGGAGGCAGATACGCAGTATTTT. Protein sequence: CASSMLAIRGTGEADTQYF. Together with reference TRBV19 and TRBJ2-3, the CDR3 gives the full variable domain: DGGITQSPKYLFRKEGQNVTLSCEQNLNHDAMYWYRQDPGQGLRLIYYSQIVNDFQKGDIAEGYSVSREKKESFPLTVTSAQKNPTAFYLCASSMLAIRGTGEADTQYFGPGTRLTVL.

This clone occurred a few times. CDR3 sequence (DNA): TGTGCCAGCAGCTCTTATTCGGCAGGGGGCGCAGCAGGAGGCTACACCTTC. This translates into CASSSYSAGGAAGGYTF. V and J are TRBV13 and TRBJ1-2; 8 nucleotides align to TRBD1. The V and J ends lost 4 bases and 8 bases, in that order; junction bases with no gene match: 18. The CDR3 length is 17 residues. CDR1 and CDR2 from the germline V gene are PRHDT and FYEKMQ (reference sequence).

V is TRBV28 and J is TRBJ1-1, with TRBD1 matching 9 bases. The CDR3 consists of 16 residues. Germline V lookup: CDR1 MDHEN, CDR2 SYDVKM. J lost 1 base, V lost 4 bases, and 7 bases had no gene match. The CDR3 loop is CASSWGQGKWNTEAFF. The CDR3 DNA reads TGTGCCAGCAGTTGGGGACAGGGTAAGTGGAACACTGAAGCTTTCTTT.

The genes are TRBV27 and TRBJ1-2, with 9 bases aligning to TRBD1. CDR3 size: 16 residues. Germline V gene data show CDR1 as MNHEY and CDR2 as SMNVEV (reference sequence). V was pared by 3 bases and J by 8 bases, with 13 bases of the junction left unmatched. The DNA of the CDR3 is TGTGCCAGCAGTTTCCGACCGGGACAGGGTGGGAAGGGCTACACCTTC. Amino acid sequence: CASSFRPGQGGKGYTF.

This chain joins TRBV2 and TRBJ2-3; 9 nucleotides line up with TRBD1. Germline V gene sequence: CDR1 SNHLY, CDR2 FYNNEI. This CDR3 is 14 amino acids long. V lost 6 bases to trimming and J lost 3 bases; unmatched junction nucleotides: 4. The CDR3: CASSGQGWTDTQYF. DNA of the CDR3: TGTGCCAGCAGCGGACAGGGGTGGACAGATACGCAGTATTTT.

The genes are TRBV5-1 and TRBJ1-3; D call uncertain. This CDR3 is 16 amino acids long. Looked up from germline, CDR1 is SGHRS and CDR2 is YFSETQ. Trimming took off 0 bases at V and 4 bases at J, with 14 bases between the two ends. The CDR3 protein is CASSLEVGSVGNTIYF. The CDR3 nucleotides read TGCGCCAGCAGCTTGGAGGTCGGTTCTGTCGGAAACACCATATATTTT.

The CDR3 nucleotides are TGTGCCAGCAGCCCTGGAACTAGGGACTTAAATCAGCCCCAGCATTTT. Encoded protein: CASSPGTRDLNQPQHF. The rearrangement links TRBV28 to TRBJ1-5, with a possible D match to TRBD1 (5 bases). Between the trimmed V and J ends, which lost 6 bases and 4 bases, there was a span of 19 bases. This CDR3 contains 16 residues. Germline CDR1 reads MDHEN; CDR2 reads SYDVKM.

A word on this clone: The sample holds other DNA sequences that translate to the same CDR3. This chain uses TRBV5-6 with TRBJ1-5, with a weak D call TRBD1 (6 bases). There are 14 residues in the CDR3. V was clipped by 1 base and J by 3 bases, with 8 bases between them. Germline-derived CDR1 and CDR2 are SGHDT and YYEEEE. The CDR3 nucleotides are TGTGCCAGCAGCTTGCAGGGGATCAATCAGCCCCAGCATTTT. Its protein product is CASSLQGINQPQHF.

The sample holds one count of this clone. This rearrangement joins TRBV6-5 to TRBJ1-1; TRBD1 is a possible D gene (6 bases). Deletions cut 6 bases from V and 0 bases from J, with 11 bases between. Germline V gene data show CDR1 as MNHEY and CDR2 as SVGAGI. The CDR3 extends over 14 amino acids. CDR3 residues: CASSTGNMNTEAFF. In DNA, the CDR3 is TGTGCCAGCAGCACAGGGAATATGAACACTGAAGCTTTCTTT.

This clone was detected a few times. This chain links TRBV5-6 with TRBJ2-7, with TRBD1 as a possible D gene (6 bases). The CDR3 length is 13 residues. Germline lookup yields CDR1 SGHDT and CDR2 YYEEEE. V gave up 4 bases and J gave up 3 bases, with 11 bases separating them. The CDR3 loop is CASSRDTYYEQYF. The CDR3 region has the DNA TGTGCCAGCAGCCGGGACACATACTACGAGCAGTACTTC.

This clone was counted a single time. The V call is TRBV9, the J call TRBJ2-7; D may be TRBD2 (5 bases). This CDR3 is 12 amino acids long. Germline CDR1 reads SGDLS; CDR2 reads YYNGEE. Trimming removed 0 bases at V and 5 bases at J, with 6 bases between. The CDR3 coding sequence is TGTGCCAGCAGCGTAGGGAGGAACGAGCAGTACTTC. The encoded protein is CASSVGRNEQYF.

The chain uses TRBV27 and TRBJ2-3, with D possibly matching TRBD1 (5 bases). Between the trimmed V and J ends, which lost 3 bases and 0 bases, there was a span of 10 bases. Germline CDR1 MNHEY, CDR2 SMNVEV (reference sequence). The CDR3 runs 15 residues. CDR3 in amino acids: CASSLTAQSTDTQYF. Written as DNA, the CDR3 is TGTGCCAGCAGTTTGACAGCCCAAAGCACAGATACGCAGTATTTT.

The rearrangement links TRBV19 to TRBJ1-5; D may be TRBD1 (5 bases). Germline-derived CDR1 and CDR2 are LNHDA and SQIVND (reference sequence). This CDR3 has 14 amino acids. V gave up 5 bases and J gave up 7 bases, with 15 bases separating them. CDR3 sequence reads: CASSFQGWEQPQHF. The CDR3 nucleotides read TGTGCCAGTAGTTTTCAGGGTTGGGAGCAGCCCCAGCATTTT.

This clone has only a few counts. The chain employs TRBV19 and TRBJ1-3; D not certain. Looked up from germline, CDR1 is LNHDA and CDR2 is SQIVND (reference sequence). V gave up 6 bases and J gave up 0 bases, with 15 bases separating them. This CDR3 is built from 16 residues. CDR3 nucleotides: TGTGCCAGTAGGGCCGGGGTGGATCTCTCTGGAAACACCATATATTTT. Translation: CASRAGVDLSGNTIYF.

The table lists this clone with a count of one. This chain joins TRBV7-2 and TRBJ1-2; 7 nucleotides align to TRBD1. This CDR3 region has 15 residues. Germline CDR1 reads SGHTA; CDR2 reads FQGNSA. The ends lost 1 base at V and 6 bases at J; junction bases unmatched: 8. The CDR3 coding sequence is TGTGCCAGCAGCTTAGGACTAGGAGGGGGCGATGGCTACACCTTC. It translates to CASSLGLGGGDGYTF.

This chain links TRBV2 with TRBJ1-1; D is ambiguous. CDR1 is SNHLY and CDR2 is FYNNEI in the germline V gene. Trimming removed 6 bases at V and 0 bases at J, with 11 bases between. CDR3 length: 14 amino acids. CDR3 in DNA: TGTGCCAGCAGAGAATTGAACATGAACACTGAAGCTTTCTTT. Translation gives CASRELNMNTEAFF.